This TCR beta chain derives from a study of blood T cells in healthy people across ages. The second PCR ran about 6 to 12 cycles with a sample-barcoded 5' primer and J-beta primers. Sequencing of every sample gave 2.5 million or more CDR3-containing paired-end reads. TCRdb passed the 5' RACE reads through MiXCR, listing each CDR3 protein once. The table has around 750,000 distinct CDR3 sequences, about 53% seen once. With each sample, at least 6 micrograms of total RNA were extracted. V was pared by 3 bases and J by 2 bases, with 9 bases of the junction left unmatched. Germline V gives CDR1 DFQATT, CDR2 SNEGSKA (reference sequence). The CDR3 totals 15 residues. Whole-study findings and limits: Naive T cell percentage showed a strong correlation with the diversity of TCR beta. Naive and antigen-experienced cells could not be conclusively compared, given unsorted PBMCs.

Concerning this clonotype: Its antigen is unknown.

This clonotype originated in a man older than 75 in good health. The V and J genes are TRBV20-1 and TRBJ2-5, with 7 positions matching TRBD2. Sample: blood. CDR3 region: CSARSLAAAQETQYF. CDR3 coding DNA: TGCAGTGCTAGGTCCCTAGCGGCTGCGCAAGAGACCCAGTACTTC.